This T cell receptor (beta chain) was identified during a study of memory CD4+ T cells and cytomegalovirus serostatus. In the study overall: This sample comes from healthy Belgian adults, about 10 CMV seropositive, under 25 seronegative. Points from the study as a whole: The CMV-associated TCR signature appears largely within the CD4+ memory repertoire.

Authors' data handling: After removing out-of-frame reads, around 2,000,000 distinct TCRbeta sequences remained. TCRdb keeps only in-frame clones here, not all; method: immunoSEQ multiplex PCR. D and trimming come from the DNA, and the V and J calls and clone size come from that table. The sample contains 45,000 to 65,000 clones, about 80% of which appear only once. From germline, CDR1 is MNHEY and CDR2 SVGAGI. The length of the CDR3 is 16 residues. V shed 2 bases and J 11 bases; nucleotides not matched to a gene: 14. A remark on this clone: The antigen remains undetermined.

Single viable CD3+CD4+CD8-CD45RO+ cells were sorted as the memory CD4+ T cells. Material: memory CD4+ T cells from blood. The J gene is TRBJ1-4, the V gene TRBV6-5, with 7 bases that match TRBD1. The sequence was obtained from an adult in good health and CMV-seropositive. The DNA for the CDR3 is TGTGCCAGCAGTTACGGTTGGGACAGTGCTATAGCTAAACTGTTTTTT. This gives the protein CASSYGWDSAIAKLFF.